The clone carrying this TCR beta chain was picked up a small number of times. These data come from a study of T cell repertoires in cytomegalovirus infection. Study background: Public TCR beta signatures provided an indication of both CMV infection and a matching HLA type.

V was trimmed by 8 bases and J by 4 bases, leaving 14 bases between them. Germline CDR1 is SNHLY and CDR2 is FYNNEI. CDR3 length equals 13 residues. MiXCR, applied by TCRdb to the reads, yields one record per CDR3 protein. The repertoire holds 300,000 to 400,000 distinct CDR3 sequences, with less than 20% as singletons. The origin of this receptor is a human donor in good health (CMV status not recorded). Some clones in this sample may be carry-over from other donors' samples. The sequenced material came from PBMCs. The chain combines TRBV2 with TRBJ1-1; D not resolved. CDR3 sequence (DNA): TGTGCCAGCGATCCCGCCCGCGGCACTGAAGCTTTCTTT. Translation gives CASDPARGTEAFF.